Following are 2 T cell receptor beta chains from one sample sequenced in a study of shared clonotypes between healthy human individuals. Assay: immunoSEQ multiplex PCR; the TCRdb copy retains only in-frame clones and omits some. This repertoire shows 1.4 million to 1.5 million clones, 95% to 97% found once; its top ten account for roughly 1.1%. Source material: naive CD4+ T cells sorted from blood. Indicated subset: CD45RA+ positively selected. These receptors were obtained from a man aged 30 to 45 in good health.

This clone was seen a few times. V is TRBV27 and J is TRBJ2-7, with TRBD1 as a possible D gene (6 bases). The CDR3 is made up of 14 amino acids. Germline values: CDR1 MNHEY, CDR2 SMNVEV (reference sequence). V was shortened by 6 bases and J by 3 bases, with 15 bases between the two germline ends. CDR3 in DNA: TGTGCCAGCAGATGGACAGCCACCAACTACGAGCAGTACTTC. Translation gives CASRWTATNYEQYF.

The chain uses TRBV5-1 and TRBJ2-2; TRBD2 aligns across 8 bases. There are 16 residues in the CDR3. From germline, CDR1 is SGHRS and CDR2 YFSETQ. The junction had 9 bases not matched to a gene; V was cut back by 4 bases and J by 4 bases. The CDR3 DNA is TGCGCCAGCAGCCCCCTCGGGGGGGATACCACCGGGGAGCTGTTTTTT. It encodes CASSPLGGDTTGELFF.